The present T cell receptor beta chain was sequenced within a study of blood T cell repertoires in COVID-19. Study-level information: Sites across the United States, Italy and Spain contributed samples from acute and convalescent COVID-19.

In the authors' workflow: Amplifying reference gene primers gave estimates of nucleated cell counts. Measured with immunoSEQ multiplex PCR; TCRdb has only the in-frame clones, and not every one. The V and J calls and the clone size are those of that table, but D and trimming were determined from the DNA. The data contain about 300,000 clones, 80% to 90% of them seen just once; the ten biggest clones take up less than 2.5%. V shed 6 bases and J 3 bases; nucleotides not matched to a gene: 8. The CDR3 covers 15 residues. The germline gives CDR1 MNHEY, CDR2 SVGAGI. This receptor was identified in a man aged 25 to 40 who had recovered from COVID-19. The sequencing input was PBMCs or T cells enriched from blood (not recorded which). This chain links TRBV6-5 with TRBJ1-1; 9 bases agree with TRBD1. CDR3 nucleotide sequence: TGTGCCAGCAGCCAGGGGGGGACAGGGCACACTGAAGCTTTCTTT. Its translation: CASSQGGTGHTEAFF.